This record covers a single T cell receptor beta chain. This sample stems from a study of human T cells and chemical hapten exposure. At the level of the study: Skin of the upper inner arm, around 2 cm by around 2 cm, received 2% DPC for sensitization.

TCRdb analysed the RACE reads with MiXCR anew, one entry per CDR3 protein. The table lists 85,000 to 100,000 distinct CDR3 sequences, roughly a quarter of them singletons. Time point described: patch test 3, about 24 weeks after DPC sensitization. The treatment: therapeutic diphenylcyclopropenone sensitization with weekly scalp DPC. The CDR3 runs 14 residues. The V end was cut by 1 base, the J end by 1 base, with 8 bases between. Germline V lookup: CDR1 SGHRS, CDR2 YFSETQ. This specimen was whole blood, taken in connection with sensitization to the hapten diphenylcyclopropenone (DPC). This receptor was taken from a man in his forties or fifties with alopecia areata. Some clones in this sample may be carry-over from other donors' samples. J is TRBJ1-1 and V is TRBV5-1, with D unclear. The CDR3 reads CASSLLSGNTEAFF. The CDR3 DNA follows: TGCGCCAGCAGCTTGTTATCAGGGAACACTGAAGCTTTCTTT. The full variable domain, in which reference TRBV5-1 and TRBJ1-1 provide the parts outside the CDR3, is KAGVTQTPRYLIKTRGQQVTLSCSPISGHRSVSWYQQTPGQGLQFLFEYFSETQRNKGNFPGRFSGRQFSNSRSEMNVSTLELGDSALYLCASSLLSGNTEAFFGQGTRLTVV.